Listed below are T cell receptor beta chains from one sample, sequenced in a study of lymphopenia after photon versus proton radiotherapy. Clones were read by immunoSEQ multiplex PCR, and TCRdb kept only the in-frame ones, dropping some. Seen here are 55,000 to 70,000 clones, approximately 90% observed once, and the top ten hold 2.2%. The sample in question was peripheral blood, obtained from a patient treated with photon-based radiotherapy. The receptors shown here come from a woman in her thirties or forties with cholangiocarcinoma. CDR3s include the opening cysteine and the closing phenylalanine or tryptophan. A D gene is named only where the DNA matches it firmly. Size tells how often a clone was seen (once, few, many) or the class of an expanded clone, and some rows leave it out.

V,size,J,D,DNA,CDR3
TRBV19,once,TRBJ2-1,TRBD1,TGTGCCAGTAGTTGGGACAGGGTAAAGAGTGAGCAGTTCTTC,CASSWDRVKSEQFF
TRBV7-9,.,TRBJ2-3,TRBD2,TGTGCCAGCAGCCCTGGGACTAGCGGGTTCTTAGATACGCAGTATTTT,CASSPGTSGFLDTQYF
TRBV27,.,TRBJ2-2,.,TGTGCCAGCAGCCGCGCGTCCGGGGAGCTGTTTTTT,CASSRASGELFF
TRBV5-5,.,TRBJ1-1,.,TGTGCCAGCAGCTTAATCAGGGCCGGGACGGACACTGAAGCTTTCTTT,CASSLIRAGTDTEAFF
TRBV4-1,.,TRBJ1-2,.,TGCGCCAGCAGCCAAGTTGGCAGTAACTATGGCTACACCTTC,CASSQVGSNYGYTF
TRBV29-1,.,TRBJ1-1,.,TGCAGCGTTTCCACCGACAGCTTGAACACTGAAGCTTTCTTT,CSVSTDSLNTEAFF
TRBV6-1,.,TRBJ1-2,.,TGTGCCAGCAGTGGGGGACTTGGAGGGTTGGATGGCTACACCTTC,CASSGGLGGLDGYTF
TRBV4-3,.,TRBJ2-2,TRBD2,TGCGCCAGCAGCCAGTCAGTTGGGACTAGCGGGGCAAAGTCCGGCGGGGAGCTGTTTTTT,CASSQSVGTSGAKSGGELFF
TRBV29-1,.,TRBJ2-3,.,TGCAGCGTTTTCACTCTCAACTACTATACTTTT,CSVFTLNYYTF
TRBV7-3,.,TRBJ1-1,.,TGTGCCAGCAGCTCAGACAGAAACACTGAAGCTTTCTTT,CASSSDRNTEAFF